Shown below are 16 T cell receptor beta chains from a single sample sequenced in a study of Graves' ophthalmopathy and Graves' hyperthyroidism. Using RNA transcripts, the TCR beta CDR3 regions were amplified. First-round RT-PCR relied on HTBI primers, and a second-round multiplex PCR came next. TCRdb recomputed calls from the multiplex PCR reads with MiXCR, one row per CDR3 protein. The sample records 600,000 to 700,000 distinct CDR3 sequences, just over 40% being singletons. The sequenced material came from peripheral blood. Receptors were obtained from an adult man with Graves' ophthalmopathy.

This clonotype was found many times. This chain connects TRBV20-1 to TRBJ2-7; 9 bases agree with TRBD2. The length of the CDR3 is 13 residues. Trimming removed 6 bases from V and 0 bases from J; junction bases left unmatched: 3. Germline V gene lookup returns CDR1 DFQATT and CDR2 SNEGSKA (reference sequence). DNA for the CDR3: TGCAGTGCCCTAGCGGGAAGCTCCTACGAGCAGTACTTC. The encoded protein is CSALAGSSYEQYF.

This clonotype was counted ten times or more. The chain uses TRBV10-3 and TRBJ2-5; 12 nucleotides agree with TRBD1. Losses at the gene ends were 6 bases for V and 5 bases for J; bases not matched to a gene: 10. The CDR3 runs 16 residues. Germline CDR1 and CDR2: ENHRY and SYGVKD. The CDR3 nucleotides read TGTGCCATCAGCGACTTTGCTGGGACAGGGGGCGAGACCCAGTACTTC. Its translation: CAISDFAGTGGETQYF.

With regard to this clonotype: Here the CDR3 omits its conserved ending phenylalanine or tryptophan, so a read error is the likely source. The DNA is omitted, as the CDR3 cannot be located on it reliably, and the CDR3 follows TCRdb's listing. The J gene is TRBJ1-2, the V gene TRBV29-1. Germline V gives CDR1 SQVTM, CDR2 ANQGSEA. The CDR3 comprises 9 residues, both ends counted. The CDR3: CSVEDTRTY.

The chain uses TRBV7-9 and TRBJ1-1, with D perhaps matching TRBD1 (5 bases). Per germline, CDR1 SEHNR and CDR2 FQNEAQ (reference sequence). Between the trimmed V and J ends, which lost 9 bases and 4 bases, there was a span of 12 bases. There are 12 residues in the CDR3. The CDR3 protein is CASIGTGTEAFF. In DNA, the CDR3 is TGTGCCAGTATCGGGACCGGCACTGAAGCTTTCTTT.

This clonotype was recorded a few times. The chain's CDR3 is CASSFWWGVNQPQHF. In nucleotides, the CDR3 is TGTGCCAGCAGCTTCTGGTGGGGGGTCAATCAGCCCCAGCATTTT. The V call is TRBV5-5, the J call TRBJ1-5; a weak D match, TRBD1 (5 bases). The CDR3 contains 15 residues. CDR1 is SGHKS, CDR2 YYEKEE, per germline (reference sequence). The V gene lost 2 bases and the J gene lost 3 bases, with 12 bases spanning the gap.

This chain uses TRBV5-4 with TRBJ2-5; D is possibly TRBD2 (6 bases). Germline loops: CDR1 SGHNT, CDR2 YYREEE (reference sequence). Trimming took off 3 bases at V and 0 bases at J, with 9 bases between the two ends. CDR3 size: 14 residues. The CDR3 is CASSWRANQETQYF. The CDR3 DNA is TGTGCCAGCAGCTGGAGGGCAAACCAAGAGACCCAGTACTTC.

In its sample, this clonotype was seen many times. This chain joins TRBV29-1 and TRBJ1-2; D is undetermined. This CDR3 has 11 residues. CDR1 and CDR2 (germline): SQVTM, ANQGSEA. Trimming shortened V by 3 bases and J by 4 bases, and 6 bases separated the two germline ends. DNA for the CDR3: TGCAGCGTTGACGGGAGCTATGGCTACACCTTC. This codes for CSVDGSYGYTF.

This clonotype was counted many times. This chain links TRBV7-2 with TRBJ1-4; tentatively, D is TRBD1 (6 bases). The CDR3 spans 14 residues. Germline-derived CDR1 and CDR2 are SGHTA and FQGNSA. V lost 6 bases and J lost 6, with 14 bases in between. This CDR3 reads CASSYREIDEKLFF. CDR3 coding DNA: TGTGCCAGCAGTTACAGGGAAATCGATGAAAAACTGTTTTTT.

Concerning this clonotype: A much bigger clone sits one base away, suggesting this may be a read error. The chain carries TRBV5-1 and TRBJ1-1, with D perhaps TRBD1 (6 bases). The CDR3 is made up of 16 amino acids. In germline, CDR1 is SGHRS, CDR2 YFSETQ. CDR3 sequence reads: CAGSSWPGQLNTEAFF. The CDR3 nucleotides are TGCGCCGGCAGCTCCTGGCCGGGACAACTGAACACTGAAGCTTTCTTT.

In its sample, this clonotype was seen once. A read error is possible here, since a much larger clone lies one base away. CDR3 loop: CASSWGNSGRRQPQHF. The CDR3 coding sequence is TGTGCCAGCAGCTGGGGAAACTCAGGGAGGCGCCAGCCCCAGCATTTT. The chain joins TRBV11-2 to TRBJ1-5; D is perhaps TRBD1 (5 bases). This CDR3 is built from 16 residues. The V gene's germline CDR1 is SGHAT and CDR2 FQNNGV. V lost 4 bases and J lost 7, with 20 bases in between.

In nucleotides, the CDR3 is TGTGCCATCAGTGCTACTAGGGGAGGCAGGGGCCACGAGCAGTACTTC. It encodes CAISATRGGRGHEQYF. V is TRBV10-3 and J is TRBJ2-7; D may correspond to TRBD1 or TRBD2 (6 bases each). V gave up 4 bases and J gave up 5 bases, with 21 bases separating them. This CDR3 comprises 16 residues. CDR1 and CDR2 (germline): ENHRY, SYGVKD.

On this clonotype: An end of the junction does not agree with germline; a read error may underlie this. The V and J genes are TRBV10-3 and TRBJ2-5; D unclear. The CDR3 length is 13 residues. The germline V gene has CDR1 ENHRY and CDR2 SYGVKD. Here the CDR3 reads CAISGSPGETQYF. CDR3 coding DNA: TGTGCCATAAGTGGCAGCCCCGGAGAGACCCAGTACTTC.

V gene TRBV5-4 combines with J gene TRBJ2-7; D may be TRBD2 (6 bases). The length of the CDR3 is 15 residues. CDR1 and CDR2 (germline): SGHNT, YYREEE (reference sequence). V was shortened by 4 bases and J by 4 bases, with 18 bases between the two germline ends. As DNA, the CDR3 is TGTGCCAGCAGCCGGACGGGAGTAAGAGGTTACGAGCAGTACTTC. This sequence encodes CASSRTGVRGYEQYF.

This clonotype was counted many times. This chain connects TRBV7-2 to TRBJ1-1; D perhaps matches TRBD1 (6 bases). Germline V CDR1 and CDR2: SGHTA, FQGNSA. With 5 bases removed from V and 9 bases from J, the gap between germline ends came to 16 bases. The CDR3 has 13 amino acids. The CDR3 protein is CASSQQGSGQAFF. DNA of the CDR3: TGTGCCAGCAGCCAGCAGGGGAGCGGGCAAGCTTTCTTT.

Concerning this clonotype itself: A much larger clone sits a single nucleotide away, making a read error possible. V and J are TRBV20-1 and TRBJ2-5, with D perhaps assigned TRBD1 or TRBD2 (6 bases each). Per germline, CDR1 DFQATT and CDR2 SNEGSKA (reference sequence). Trimming took 6 bases from V and 7 from J, leaving 15 bases between them. The CDR3 loop spans 12 amino acids. The CDR3 DNA sequence: TGCAGTGCGCCGGAGGGGGGAGGGACCCAGTACTTC. Its translation is CSAPEGGGTQYF.

This clonotype was observed many times. J is TRBJ2-5 and V is TRBV6-5, with 9 bases lining up with TRBD2. This CDR3 comprises 13 residues. In germline, CDR1 is MNHEY, CDR2 SVGAGI. With 10 bases clipped from V and 2 bases from J, the junction kept 5 bases outside the gene matches. CDR3 protein: CATLTSGQETQYF. DNA of the CDR3: TGTGCCACCCTGACTAGCGGACAAGAGACCCAGTACTTC.